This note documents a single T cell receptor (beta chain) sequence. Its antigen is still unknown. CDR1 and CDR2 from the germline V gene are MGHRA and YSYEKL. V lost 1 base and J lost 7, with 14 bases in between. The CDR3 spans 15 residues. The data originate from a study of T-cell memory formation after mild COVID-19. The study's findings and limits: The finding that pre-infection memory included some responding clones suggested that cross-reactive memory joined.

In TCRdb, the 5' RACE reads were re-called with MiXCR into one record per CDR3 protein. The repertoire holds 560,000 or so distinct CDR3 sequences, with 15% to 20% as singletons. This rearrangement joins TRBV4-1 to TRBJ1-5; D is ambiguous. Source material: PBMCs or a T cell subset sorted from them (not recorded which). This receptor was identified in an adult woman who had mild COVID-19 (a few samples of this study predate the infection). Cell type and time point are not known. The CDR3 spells CASSQGTALGQPQHF. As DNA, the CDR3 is TGCGCCAGCAGCCAAGGGACGGCCTTAGGGCAGCCCCAGCATTTT.